The text below deals with one TCR beta chain. The sample contains more than one DNA sequence encoding this CDR3. TCRdb keeps only in-frame clones here, not all; method: immunoSEQ multiplex PCR. This table holds approximately 66,000 clones, over 75% found once. The sample is drawn from a study of T cell changes during pregnancy in multiple sclerosis. Trimming took off 4 bases at V and 0 bases at J, with 4 bases between the two ends. CDR1 is MNHEY and CDR2 is SMNVEV in the germline V gene (reference sequence). CDR3 length: 12 residues. The chain recombines TRBV27 with TRBJ2-7; D is undetermined. The TCR was taken from a female donor with multiple sclerosis, enrolled in a pregnancy study. Sequenced here: CD8+ T cells from peripheral blood mononuclear cells, sampled before pregnancy. The CDR3 spells CASSSSSYEQYF. CDR3 nucleotides: TGTGCCAGCAGTTCTAGCTCCTACGAGCAGTACTTC.